These 17 T cell receptor beta chains originate from one sample sequenced in a study of blood T cell repertoires in COVID-19. Generated by immunoSEQ multiplex PCR, the TCRdb table keeps only in-frame clones and is missing some. The table records under 200,000 clones, roughly 80% of them present only once. Input material: peripheral blood. The receptors come from a man in his 70s with acute or convalescent COVID-19.

The genes are TRBV5-1 and TRBJ2-5; D is perhaps TRBD1 (5 bases). V lost 0 bases to trimming and J lost 2 bases, with 8 bases between them. The CDR3 has 14 amino acids. Germline lookup yields CDR1 SGHRS and CDR2 YFSETQ. The CDR3, as DNA: TGCGCCAGCAGCTTGGGGACAACTCAAGAGACCCAGTACTTC. Protein sequence: CASSLGTTQETQYF.

The chain couples TRBV10-3 to TRBJ2-1; D perhaps matches TRBD2 (6 bases). Germline V gene lookup returns CDR1 ENHRY and CDR2 SYGVKD. There are 12 residues in the CDR3. V lost 4 bases to trimming and J lost 9 bases, with 10 bases between them. CDR3 sequence: CAISAWGVEQFF. The CDR3 region has the DNA TGTGCCATCAGTGCATGGGGGGTTGAGCAGTTCTTC.

This chain joins TRBV5-8 and TRBJ2-7; unclear D gene. V lost 2 bases and J lost 3, with 9 bases in between. This CDR3 comprises 13 residues. Germline CDR1 and CDR2: SGHTS and YDEGEE. The CDR3 reads CASSLRVVYEQYF. DNA for the CDR3: TGTGCCAGCAGCTTAAGAGTCGTCTACGAGCAGTACTTC.

V gene TRBV28 combines with J gene TRBJ2-1; a possible D gene is TRBD2 (6 bases). The length of the CDR3 is 15 residues. Trimming left V 3 bases short and J 2 bases short, with 11 bases between. Germline V gene sequence: CDR1 MDHEN, CDR2 SYDVKM. CDR3 in DNA: TGTGCCAGCAGTTTTAGCGGCACCGCCTACAATGAGCAGTTCTTC. This translates into CASSFSGTAYNEQFF.

The genes are TRBV13 and TRBJ2-5; the match to TRBD2 covers 13 bases. With 4 bases clipped from V and 4 bases from J, the junction kept 9 bases outside the gene matches. From germline, CDR1 is PRHDT and CDR2 FYEKMQ (reference sequence). The CDR3 totals 17 residues. The CDR3 DNA is TGTGCCAGCAGCTCTAGCGGACTAGCGGGAGTTGGAGAGACCCAGTACTTC. It codes for CASSSSGLAGVGETQYF. The variable domain in full, with the rest retrieved from reference TRBV13 and TRBJ2-5, is AAGVIQSPRHLIKEKRETATLKCYPIPRHDTVYWYQQGPGQDPQFLISFYEKMQSDKGSIPDRFSAQQFSDYHSELNMSSLELGDSALYFCASSSSGLAGVGETQYFGPGTRLLVL.

The chain combines TRBV2 with TRBJ1-4; TRBD1 might be the D (6 bases). V was cut by 5 bases and J by 8 bases, with 12 bases left in between. This CDR3 is built from 13 residues. Germline V gene data show CDR1 as SNHLY and CDR2 as FYNNEI. CDR3: CASSSPQGEKLFF. The CDR3 DNA reads as TGTGCCAGCAGTTCCCCCCAGGGGGAAAAACTGTTTTTT.

V is TRBV18 and J is TRBJ1-4; D call uncertain. Germline V gene data show CDR1 as KGHSH and CDR2 as LQKENI. This CDR3 has 16 amino acids. V dropped 0 bases and J dropped 0 bases, with 8 bases sitting between them. CDR3 nucleotides: TGTGCCAGCTCACCACCGGCCGGGGCAACTAATGAAAAACTGTTTTTT. This codes for CASSPPAGATNEKLFF.

This clone occurred a few times. V gene TRBV24-1 combines with J gene TRBJ2-7; 10 nucleotides agree with TRBD1. The CDR3 totals 16 residues. Per the germline V gene, CDR1 is KGHDR and CDR2 is SFDVKD. Trimming cost V 4 bases and J 2 bases; bases outside gene matches: 7. This CDR3 is CATSETRDRGTYEQYF. The CDR3 DNA is TGTGCCACCAGTGAAACCCGGGACAGGGGAACCTACGAGCAGTACTTC.

This clone has more than one count but fewer than ten. The chain recombines TRBV7-2 with TRBJ1-6; 7 nucleotides agree with TRBD1. Germline V lookup: CDR1 SGHTA, CDR2 FQGNSA. The CDR3 has 15 amino acids. The V and J ends lost 0 bases and 9 bases, in that order; junction bases with no gene match: 5. CDR3 nucleotides: TGTGCCAGCAGCTTAGCAAACAGGGGTGGTTCACCCCTCCACTTT. Protein product: CASSLANRGGSPLHF.

This clone was seen only once. This chain uses TRBV4-2 with TRBJ2-3; 7 bases line up with TRBD2. V shed 0 bases and J 2 bases; nucleotides not matched to a gene: 8. This CDR3 comprises 17 residues. The germline CDR1 and CDR2 sequences are LGHNA and YNFKEQ. The CDR3 sequence: CASSQDWASGYTDTQYF. For the CDR3, the DNA is TGTGCCAGCAGCCAAGATTGGGCTAGCGGATACACAGATACGCAGTATTTT.

This clone was seen a single time. The rearrangement uses TRBV9 and TRBJ2-3, with a tentative D call TRBD2 (5 bases). This CDR3 contains 17 residues. V lost 0 bases and J 0 bases, leaving 14 bases between the germline ends. Germline V gene sequence: CDR1 SGDLS, CDR2 YYNGEE. CDR3 in amino acids: CASSVDGSASSTDTQYF. Written as DNA, the CDR3 is TGTGCCAGCAGCGTAGATGGTAGCGCTTCTAGCACAGATACGCAGTATTTT. The full variable domain, in which reference TRBV9 and TRBJ2-3 provide the parts outside the CDR3, is DSGVTQTPKHLITATGQRVTLRCSPRSGDLSVYWYQQSLDQGLQFLIQYYNGEERAKGNILERFSAQQFPDLHSELNLSSLELGDSALYFCASSVDGSASSTDTQYFGPGTRLTVL.

The rearrangement joins TRBV5-4 to TRBJ2-1, with D possibly being TRBD1 (6 bases). The V and J ends lost 1 base and 6 bases respectively, with 23 bases between them. Germline CDR1 SGHNT, CDR2 YYREEE (reference sequence). The CDR3 runs to 18 residues. For the CDR3, the DNA is TGTGCCAGCAGCTTGAGTTCCAGGGGAGTTATTAGGTTCAATGAGCAGTTCTTC. The encoded protein is CASSLSSRGVIRFNEQFF. The full variable domain, completed using reference TRBV5-4 and TRBJ2-1, is ETGVTQSPTHLIKTRGQQVTLRCSSQSGHNTVSWYQQALGQGPQFIFQYYREEENGRGNFPPRFSGLQFPNYSSELNVNALELDDSALYLCASSLSSRGVIRFNEQFFGPGTRLTVL.

J is TRBJ1-1 and V is TRBV6-5, with 7 bases that match TRBD1. From germline, CDR1 is MNHEY and CDR2 SVGAGI. There are 13 residues in the CDR3. J was trimmed by 4 bases and V by 8 bases; bases with no gene match: 7. The CDR3 DNA follows: TGTGCCAGCTTGGGACAGTCAAGCACTGAAGCTTTCTTT. Amino acids: CASLGQSSTEAFF.

The chain has TRBV24-1 and TRBJ2-7; TRBD1 matches at 7 bases. V dropped 3 bases and J dropped 4; count of bases not matched to a gene: 14. The CDR3 contains 17 residues. CDR1 is KGHDR, CDR2 SFDVKD, per germline. The DNA for the CDR3 is TGTGCCACCAGTGATCCAATCCGACAGGGATCCCGATACGAGCAGTACTTC. This sequence encodes CATSDPIRQGSRYEQYF.

This clone was counted a few times. The chain combines TRBV19 with TRBJ1-2; D unresolved. Germline loops: CDR1 LNHDA, CDR2 SQIVND (reference sequence). V was shortened by 1 base and J by 4 bases, with 7 bases between the two germline ends. This CDR3 comprises 13 residues. DNA for the CDR3: TGTGCCAGTAGTATAGCAGGATCCTATGGCTACACCTTC. Its translation is CASSIAGSYGYTF.

This clone was observed a single time. The rearrangement joins TRBV24-1 to TRBJ1-2; perhaps TRBD1 as D (5 bases). Germline CDR1 reads KGHDR; CDR2 reads SFDVKD. Trimming left V 3 bases short and J 0 bases short, with 13 bases between. This CDR3 comprises 16 residues. The CDR3, as DNA: TGTGCCACCAGTGATGCAGGGTCCCCTTCTAACTATGGCTACACCTTC. Its translation: CATSDAGSPSNYGYTF.

The CDR3 here is CATSRVGLVREQFF. CDR3 coding DNA: TGTGCCACCAGCAGAGTTGGACTAGTCCGTGAGCAGTTCTTC. V and J are TRBV15 and TRBJ2-1; 7 nucleotides line up with TRBD2. Germline V CDR1 and CDR2: LNHNV, YYDKDF (reference sequence). V lost 1 base, J lost 9 bases, and 6 bases stayed unmatched. CDR3 size: 14 residues. The variable domain in full, completed from reference TRBV15 and TRBJ2-1, reads DAMVIQNPRYQVTQFGKPVTLSCSQTLNHNVMYWYQQKSSQAPKLLFHYYDKDFNNEADTPDNFQSRRPNTSFCFLDIRSPGLGDTAMYLCATSRVGLVREQFFGPGTRLTVL.